The 17 T cell receptor beta chains below were found in one sample sequenced in a study of identical twins. TCRdb re-called the 5' RACE reads with MiXCR, one entry per CDR3 protein. The sample lists roughly 1,500,000 distinct CDR3 sequences; roughly 35% were seen once. The specimen sequenced was cord blood. These receptors came from a newborn girl in good health.

CDR3 bases: TGTGCCAGCTCGTCACAGGGGGTTGGGGCCAACGTCCTGACTTTC. It encodes CASSSQGVGANVLTF. This rearrangement joins TRBV18 to TRBJ2-6, with 8 positions matching TRBD1. V was pared by 6 bases and J by 3 bases, with 4 bases of the junction left unmatched. The CDR3 is made up of 15 amino acids. CDR1 KGHSH and CDR2 LQKENI come from the germline V gene.

The chain joins TRBV5-1 to TRBJ2-5; D might be TRBD2 (5 bases). The CDR3 spans 16 residues. Germline CDR1 SGHRS, CDR2 YFSETQ. V dropped 0 bases and J dropped 11 bases, with 23 bases sitting between them. The CDR3 DNA sequence: TGCGCCAGCAGCTTGGTAGTTGGCGGGTTTTCCAATGAGCAGTACTTC. Protein: CASSLVVGGFSNEQYF.

The rearrangement links TRBV27 to TRBJ2-5, with D perhaps TRBD1 (6 bases). Looked up from germline, CDR1 is MNHEY and CDR2 is SMNVEV (reference sequence). V was cut by 3 bases and J by 4 bases, with 18 bases left in between. The CDR3 spans 16 residues. The CDR3 DNA follows: TGTGCCAGCAGTTTCCACAGGGAAAGTGCCCGAGAGACCCAGTACTTC. Its translation is CASSFHRESARETQYF.

A remark on this clonotype: A much bigger clone sits one base away, suggesting this may be a read error. V gene TRBV2 combines with J gene TRBJ2-5; 8 positions agree with TRBD1. The end of the DNA aligns better with TRBJ2-7, so the J call may be wrong. The CDR3 sequence is 16 residues long. Germline lookup yields CDR1 SNHLY and CDR2 FYNNEI. This chain's CDR3 is CAGSELGQGASYEQYF. In nucleotides, the CDR3 is TGTGCCGGCAGTGAACTAGGACAGGGAGCTTCCTACGAGCAGTACTTC.

The chain employs TRBV6-5 and TRBJ2-3, with TRBD2 identical over 7 bases. The V and J ends lost 4 bases and 5 bases, in that order; junction bases with no gene match: 6. The CDR3 covers 14 residues. Germline V gene sequence: CDR1 MNHEY, CDR2 SVGAGI. CDR3 residues: CASSSTSVGDTQYF. In DNA, the CDR3 is TGTGCCAGCAGTTCCACTAGCGTGGGAGATACGCAGTATTTT.

The chain recombines TRBV28 with TRBJ2-5; tentatively, D is TRBD1 or TRBD2 (6 bases each). The CDR3 is made up of 15 amino acids. V lost 9 bases and J lost 1, with 18 bases in between. Germline V gives CDR1 MDHEN, CDR2 SYDVKM. The DNA of the CDR3 is TGTGCCAGATTGGGGGCTAGCGCCCTCCAAGAGACCCAGTACTTC. Translation gives CARLGASALQETQYF.

This chain links TRBV21-1 with TRBJ2-1; TRBD2, as called in the table, went unchecked against the DNA. TRBV21-1 is noted as a pseudogene. The CDR3 covers 20 residues. DNA for the CDR3: TGTGCCAGCAGCCCCCACGGGACTAGCGGGCCCCATAGCTCCTACAATGAGCAGTTCTTC. Its protein is CASSPHGTSGPHSSYNEQFF.

The chain uses TRBV4-1 and TRBJ1-5; D gene ambiguous. V was shortened by 4 bases and J by 5 bases, with 15 bases between the two germline ends. This CDR3 is built from 15 residues. Germline CDR1 is MGHRA and CDR2 is YSYEKL. In nucleotides, the CDR3 is TGCGCCAGCAGCCCCGGGGTGGATGGGTATCAGCCCCAGCATTTT. Translated, it gives CASSPGVDGYQPQHF.

This clonotype was found a few times. Germline is not matched at one junction end, which may reflect a read error. The V and J genes are TRBV14 and TRBJ2-7; 9 bases match TRBD2. Per the germline V gene, CDR1 is SGHDN and CDR2 is FVKESK. The CDR3 length is 13 residues. CDR3 amino acids: CASRQAGGYEQYF. The CDR3 DNA is TGTGCCAGCAGACAAGCGGGAGGTTACGAGCAGTACTTC.

This clonotype was counted a few times. V and J are TRBV7-9 and TRBJ2-7, with 7 bases matching TRBD2. Per germline, CDR1 SEHNR and CDR2 FQNEAQ (reference sequence). V was clipped by 5 bases and J by 2 bases; unmatched bases: 21. The CDR3 runs 19 residues. The CDR3 coding sequence is TGTGCCAGCAGCGCGACGACTAGCCTTTCCATCCCGGAACCCTACGAGCAGTACTTC. Residues: CASSATTSLSIPEPYEQYF.

CDR3 loop: CASSRRATGGSPLHF. CDR3 bases: TGTGCCAGCAGCCGCCGGGCGACAGGGGGTTCACCCCTCCACTTT. The rearrangement joins TRBV3-1 to TRBJ1-6; 9 bases line up with TRBD1. J gave up 9 bases and V 4 bases, and 7 bases lay outside the gene matches. Germline-derived CDR1 and CDR2 are LGHDT and YNNKEL (reference sequence). The CDR3 is made up of 15 amino acids.

The count of this clonotype is one. The rearrangement uses TRBV20-1 and TRBJ2-1; 8 positions match TRBD2. The CDR3 runs to 18 residues. The V gene end was trimmed by 3 bases and the J gene end by 0 bases; junction bases not matched to a gene: 13. Germline assignment: CDR1 DFQATT and CDR2 SNEGSKA (reference sequence). The DNA of the CDR3 is TGCAGTGCTAGGAGCGTATATACGGGGGGGCGCTCCTACAATGAGCAGTTCTTC. This translates into CSARSVYTGGRSYNEQFF.

The chain employs TRBV7-9 and TRBJ2-2, with 11 bases lining up with TRBD2. Germline V lookup: CDR1 SEHNR, CDR2 FQNEAQ (reference sequence). V gave up 1 base and J gave up 1 base; unmatched junction bases: 2. The CDR3 is made up of 17 amino acids. CDR3 amino acids: CASSLVGLAGNTGELFF. As DNA, the CDR3 is TGTGCCAGCAGCTTAGTCGGACTAGCGGGGAACACCGGGGAGCTGTTTTTT.

The V gene is TRBV20-1, the J gene TRBJ1-1, with D perhaps TRBD1 (5 bases). The CDR3 is 14 amino acids. Trimming took off 0 bases at V and 1 base at J, with 9 bases between the two ends. CDR1 is DFQATT and CDR2 is SNEGSKA in the germline V gene (reference sequence). This CDR3 is CSAREGLQNTEAFF. In nucleotides, the CDR3 is TGCAGTGCTAGAGAGGGGCTTCAGAACACTGAAGCTTTCTTT.

This clonotype has a handful of counts. The CDR3 is CASNLGRTGVGYTF. In DNA, the CDR3 is TGTGCCAGCAACCTTGGTAGGACAGGGGTTGGCTACACCTTC. The chain uses TRBV5-6 and TRBJ1-2; 9 bases map to TRBD1. V gave up 6 bases and J gave up 7 bases; unmatched junction bases: 10. The CDR3 totals 14 residues. Germline CDR1 is SGHDT and CDR2 is YYEEEE. Full variable domain (remainder filled in from reference TRBV5-6 and TRBJ1-2): DAGVTQSPTHLIKTRGQQVTLRCSPKSGHDTVSWYQQALGQGPQFIFQYYEEEERQRGNFPDRFSGHQFPNYSSELNVNALLLGDSALYLCASNLGRTGVGYTFGSGTRLTVV.

The table lists this clonotype with a few counts. The CDR3 here is CSAGTGSTDTQYF. CDR3 sequence (DNA): TGCAGCGCTGGGACAGGGAGTACAGATACGCAGTATTTT. This chain joins TRBV29-1 and TRBJ2-3, with 9 bases matching TRBD1. Germline V gives CDR1 SQVTM, CDR2 ANQGSEA. V dropped 7 bases and J dropped 3; count of bases not matched to a gene: 5. The CDR3 runs 13 residues.

This chain joins TRBV10-3 and TRBJ2-3; 11 bases are shared with TRBD2. Germline CDR1 reads ENHRY; CDR2 reads SYGVKD. This CDR3 spans 15 amino acids. V dropped 5 bases and J dropped 4; count of bases not matched to a gene: 5. The CDR3, as DNA: TGTGCCATCAGTCAACTAGCGGGAGAGTCAGATACGCAGTATTTT. Translated, it gives CAISQLAGESDTQYF.